This T cell receptor (beta chain) was identified during a study of OX40 agonist ivuxolimab in advanced cancers. The wider study: At doses from 0.01 to 10 mg/kg, patients were given intravenous ivuxolimab every 2 weeks.

Clones were sequenced by immunoSEQ multiplex PCR, and TCRdb holds only the in-frame ones, with some missing. The table has about 48,000 clones, approximately 78% seen once. The CDR3 is 15 residues long. The V and J ends lost 3 bases and 0 bases respectively, with 11 bases between them. Germline V gene sequence: CDR1 SGHTS, CDR2 YDEGEE. This clonotype was obtained from an adult with an advanced solid tumor such as melanoma, head and neck, liver or kidney cancer. The input for sequencing was CD4+ or CD8+ T cells sorted from blood, taken in a trial of the OX40 agonist ivuxolimab. J is TRBJ2-3 and V is TRBV5-8; D is unclear. The CDR3 spells CASSYSLGSTDTQYF. The CDR3 DNA sequence: TGTGCCAGCAGCTATTCTCTAGGTAGCACAGATACGCAGTATTTT.